Below, one TCR beta chain is given with its context. The record originates from a study of CD8+ T cells in alopecia areata. The treatment is: oral pan-JAK inhibitor, 5-10 mg twice daily. Extraction and reverse transcription of RNA yielded cDNA as the sequencing template. Sequencing used immunoSEQ multiplex PCR; TCRdb keeps in-frame clones, though not all of them. The sample gives some 200,000 clones, approximately 56% of which show up once; around 3% is in the top ten. The CDR3 is 14 amino acids. CDR1 is SQVTM and CDR2 is ANQGSEA in the germline V gene. Between the trimmed V and J ends, which lost 7 bases and 4 bases, there was a span of 17 bases.

Sequencing used CD4+ T cells sorted from blood, obtained at week 4, from a patient treated with tofacitinib. The TCR sequence derives from a human donor with alopecia areata. The genes are TRBV29-1 and TRBJ2-1; D unclear. DNA for the CDR3: TGCAGCGCTGCAGGTCTAGGGTCTTACAATGAGCAGTTCTTC. This encodes CSAAGLGSYNEQFF.